Presented here are 2 T cell receptor beta chains from one specimen sequenced in a study of T cell clonality in common variable immunodeficiency. Method: immunoSEQ multiplex PCR; TCRdb's copy keeps in-frame clones and lacks some. In total the sample includes 45,000 to 60,000 clones, none of them seen once. The sample comprised peripheral blood mononuclear cells. The receptors shown here come from a person aged 18-70 years in good health.

In its sample, this clone was seen a few times. The CDR3 goes on 3 residues after the read ends, and that part is filled in from the germline J gene. The chain uses TRBV7-8 and TRBJ1-1, with a weak D call TRBD1 (5 bases). V shed 5 bases and J shed 2 bases, with 21 bases lying between them. This CDR3 spans 17 amino acids. Looked up from germline, CDR1 is SGHVS and CDR2 is FQNEAQ. CDR3 amino acids: CASSPRGGVGGNTEAFF. The CDR3 DNA, read in part, is TGTGCCAGCAGCCCAAGGGGTGGGGTGGGAGGTAACACTGAA.

This clone has a count of ten or more. The read gets to within 3 residues of the CDR3 end, and the germline J gene fills in the rest. This chain uses TRBV6-1 with TRBJ1-5, with D tentatively TRBD1 (5 bases). Deletions cut 4 bases from V and 1 base from J, with 14 bases between. The CDR3 totals 16 residues. In germline, CDR1 is MNHNS, CDR2 SASEGT. The sequenced CDR3 bases are TGTGCCAGCAGTGGGCCAGGGTTTTGGAGCAATCAGCCC. It yields the protein CASSGPGFWSNQP. In full, the CDR3 is CASSGPGFWSNQPQHF.